Presented here are 12 T cell receptor beta chains from one specimen sequenced in a study of T cell responses to AZD1222 COVID-19 vaccine (dated by TCRdb to the early 2020s). In light of the paper, this sample's time point label describes: baseline before first vaccination. Libraries came from the immunoSEQ multiplex PCR assay. Entries here come from immuneACCESS through TCRdb and include only in-frame sequences with V and J called. Some clones fail to appear in such tables; in the studies checked, an unresolved V gene covers under half of the shortfall, and the cause of the remainder is unknown. Counted in this sample were some 180,000 clones; roughly 92% of them appeared once. Roughly 1.5% of the sample belongs to the ten largest clones. The sequencing here drew on peripheral blood, taken on day 0 of AZD1222 vaccination. These receptors originate from an adult in good health.

The rearrangement uses TRBV18 and TRBJ1-1; D gene unclear. CDR3 length: 17 amino acids. V shed 5 bases and J shed 1 base, with 20 bases lying between them. CDR1 is KGHSH, CDR2 LQKENI, per germline. The CDR3 sequence: CASSSRGRLAGNTEAFF. As DNA, the CDR3 is TGTGCCAGCTCATCGAGAGGGAGGCTGGCGGGGAACACTGAAGCTTTCTTT.

The V gene is TRBV19, the J gene TRBJ2-2; no firm D call. V was pared by 9 bases and J by 4 bases, with 12 bases between. Per the germline V gene, CDR1 is LNHDA and CDR2 is SQIVND (reference sequence). The CDR3 has 13 amino acids. CDR3: CARVFVGTGELFF. The CDR3, as DNA: TGTGCCAGAGTCTTTGTGGGCACCGGGGAGCTGTTTTTT.

This chain links TRBV5-5 with TRBJ2-2; D uncertain. The CDR3 consists of 15 residues. V lost 3 bases to trimming and J lost 4 bases, with 13 bases between them. CDR1 is SGHKS, CDR2 YYEKEE, per germline (reference sequence). CDR3 sequence reads: CASSSILGSTGELFF. CDR3 DNA: TGTGCCAGCAGCTCCATATTGGGGTCCACCGGGGAGCTGTTTTTT. The full variable domain, rest sourced from reference TRBV5-5 and TRBJ2-2, is DAGVTQSPTHLIKTRGQQVTLRCSPISGHKSVSWYQQVLGQGPQFIFQYYEKEERGRGNFPDRFSARQFPNYSSELNVNALLLGDSALYLCASSSILGSTGELFFGEGSRLTVL.

This chain uses TRBV6-2 or TRBV6-3 with TRBJ2-7; either TRBD1 or TRBD2 may supply D (6 bases each). The CDR3 totals 14 residues. CDR1 and CDR2 from the germline V gene are MNHEY and SVGEGT. V lost 0 bases and J lost 7, with 13 bases in between. The CDR3, as DNA: TGTGCCAGCAGTTACTCGAGGGGGGCGGGAGAGCAGTACTTC. Its protein product is CASSYSRGAGEQYF.

The chain employs TRBV7-9 and TRBJ1-2; 7 nucleotides align to TRBD1. V was clipped by 3 bases and J by 8 bases; unmatched bases: 9. CDR1 is SEHNR and CDR2 is FQNEAQ in the germline V gene (reference sequence). The CDR3 is 14 amino acids. CDR3 loop: CASSFRGAHTGYTF. CDR3 DNA: TGTGCCAGCAGCTTCAGGGGGGCACACACGGGCTACACCTTC. The whole variable domain, remainder taken from reference TRBV7-9 and TRBJ1-2, is DTGVSQNPRHKITKRGQNVTFRCDPISEHNRLYWYRQTLGQGPEFLTYFQNEAQLEKSRLLSDRFSAERPKGSFSTLEIQRTEQGDSAMYLCASSFRGAHTGYTFGSGTRLTVV.

The chain couples TRBV6-1 to TRBJ2-3, with D possibly matching TRBD1 (8 bases). The V end was cut by 3 bases, the J end by 1 base, with 14 bases between. The CDR3 totals 16 residues. Germline V gives CDR1 MNHNS, CDR2 SASEGT. In nucleotides, the CDR3 is TGTGCCAGCAGTGACGACAGGGGAGGGGGCACAGATACGCAGTATTTT. Translated: CASSDDRGGGTDTQYF.

J is TRBJ1-6 and V is TRBV3-1 (or the pseudogene TRBV3-2); D perhaps matches TRBD1 (5 bases). CDR3 length equals 16 residues. V was cut by 0 bases and J by 3 bases, with 9 bases left in between. The germline V gene has CDR1 LGHDT and CDR2 YNNKEL (reference sequence). CDR3 nucleotide sequence: TGTGCCAGCAGCCAAGAAACAGGACTCTATAATTCACCCCTCCACTTT. Protein: CASSQETGLYNSPLHF.

The sample holds a few counts of this clone. The J gene is TRBJ1-4, the V gene TRBV6-5, with D unclear. Germline CDR1 reads MNHEY; CDR2 reads SVGAGI. The CDR3 extends over 14 amino acids. Deletions cut 9 bases from V and 5 bases from J, with 16 bases between. The CDR3 DNA follows: TGTGCCAGTGCTGACCGACAAGGGAATGAAAAACTGTTTTTT. It yields the protein CASADRQGNEKLFF.

The chain links TRBV18 to TRBJ2-2; D uncertain. The V end was cut by 1 base, the J end by 6 bases, with 15 bases between. Germline values: CDR1 KGHSH, CDR2 LQKENI. This CDR3 contains 16 residues. CDR3 amino acids: CASSPREVTPPGELFF. DNA of the CDR3: TGTGCCAGCTCACCACGTGAAGTAACCCCTCCCGGGGAGCTGTTTTTT.

Comment on this clone: The same CDR3 also results from other DNA sequences found in this sample. The chain has TRBV6-5 and TRBJ1-2; 11 bases fit TRBD1. With V trimmed by 2 bases and J by 7 bases, 3 bases remained unmatched. The CDR3 contains 14 residues. CDR1 MNHEY and CDR2 SVGAGI come from the germline V gene. The CDR3 coding sequence is TGTGCCAGCAGTTACAGTGGGACAGGGGGTGGCTACACCTTC. It translates to CASSYSGTGGGYTF.

The chain combines TRBV27 with TRBJ1-5; perhaps TRBD1 as D (6 bases). V lost 6 bases, J lost 0 bases, and 15 bases lay in between. The CDR3 contains 16 residues. CDR1 is MNHEY, CDR2 SMNVEV, per germline (reference sequence). Here the CDR3 reads CASRPTGTLSNQPQHF. The CDR3 DNA sequence: TGTGCCAGCAGACCTACCGGGACACTTAGCAATCAGCCCCAGCATTTT.

The chain couples TRBV18 to TRBJ2-5, with D unclear. Germline assignment: CDR1 KGHSH and CDR2 LQKENI. This CDR3 comprises 13 residues. The V and J ends lost 2 bases and 2 bases respectively, with 6 bases between them. The DNA of the CDR3 is TGTGCCAGCTCACCAGGCAGACAAGAGACCCAGTACTTC. Translation: CASSPGRQETQYF.